A selection of T cell receptor beta chains follows, all from one sample in a study of T cell responses to AZD1222 COVID-19 vaccine. Sequenced by immunoSEQ multiplex PCR; TCRdb stores in-frame clones only, minus some. The top ten clones hold about 1.5% of a sample with 96,000 or so clones, 89% of them seen once. The specimen comprised peripheral blood, sampled on day 0 of AZD1222 vaccination. Receptor source: an adult in good health. The CDR3 runs from the conserved cysteine through the conserved F or W. A D gene is named only where the DNA matches it firmly. The listing skips clone size in some rows; elsewhere it reads once, few, many or a size class.

D gene | J gene | clone size | V gene | CDR3 DNA | CDR3 protein
. | TRBJ2-3 | . | TRBV7-9 | TGTGCCAGCAGCCCGGGATATGTTAACACAGATACGCAGTATTTT | CASSPGYVNTDTQYF
. | TRBJ2-6 | . | TRBV24-1 | TGTGCCACCGTGAGGCGGGGGCTTAGCTCTGGGGCCAACGTCCTGACTTTC | CATVRRGLSSGANVLTF
TRBD2 | TRBJ2-5 | . | TRBV2 | TGTGCCAGCAAGGGAGTAGCGGGGGGTCTAGAGACCCAGTACTTC | CASKGVAGGLETQYF
TRBD2 | TRBJ2-7 | . | TRBV19 | TGTGCCAGTAGTATGACTAGCGGGGGAAGTTCCTACGAGCAGTACTTC | CASSMTSGGSSYEQYF
. | TRBJ1-2 | . | TRBV21-1 | TGTGCCAGCAGCAATGAGGAGACAGCTTTTCTGTGGGCGACCCCGACCTATGGCTACACCTTC | CASSNEETAFLWATPTYGYTF
. | TRBJ1-5 | . | TRBV10-3 | TGTGCCATCAGTGCAGGGAACAATCAGCCCCAGCATTTT | CAISAGNNQPQHF
. | TRBJ1-2 | . | TRBV2 | TGTGCCAGCAGGTTAGCAGGGGCTACCTATGGCTACACCTTC | CASRLAGATYGYTF
. | TRBJ1-2 | . | TRBV29-1 | TGCAGCGTTACAGAAAACTATGGCTACACCTTC | CSVTENYGYTF
. | TRBJ1-5 | . | TRBV12-3/TRBV12-4 | TGTGCCAGCACGAAGGCAGGCCTGGGGGCCCAGCATTTT | CASTKAGLGAQHF
. | TRBJ1-6 | . | TRBV3-1/TRBV3-2 | TGTGCCAGCAGCACACAGAATTCACCCCTCCACTTT | CASSTQNSPLHF
. | TRBJ1-1 | . | TRBV3-1/TRBV3-2 | TGTGCCAGCAGCCAAGATCTAGTCAGGGAAGCTTTCTTT | CASSQDLVREAFF
. | TRBJ1-2 | . | TRBV7-9 | TGTGCCAGCAGGCGGACAGCGGAAAACTATGGCTACACCTTC | CASRRTAENYGYTF
. | TRBJ1-4 | once | TRBV6-2/TRBV6-3 | TGTGCCAGCAGCCCCCGGCCTGGCACTGAAAAACTGTTTTTT | CASSPRPGTEKLFF
. | TRBJ2-7 | . | TRBV27 | TGTGCCAGCAGTTTAGATGGAATTGGGTCCTACGAGCAGTACTTC | CASSLDGIGSYEQYF
TRBD1 | TRBJ1-2 | . | TRBV5-8 | TGTGCCAGCAGTCCAGGGGGGCCCTATGGCTACACCTTC | CASSPGGPYGYTF
. | TRBJ2-7 | . | TRBV5-1 | TGCGCCAGCAGCCCGGCCCTGGGCTCCTACGAGCAGTACTTC | CASSPALGSYEQYF
. | TRBJ1-5 | . | TRBV24-1 | TGTGCCACCAGTGATCCCAGGGTAGGCAATCAGCCCCAGCATTTT | CATSDPRVGNQPQHF
. | TRBJ2-6 | . | TRBV19 | TGTGCCAGTACCCCGACAGTCTCTGGGGCCAACGTCCTGACTTTC | CASTPTVSGANVLTF
TRBD1 | TRBJ1-2 | . | TRBV4-1 | TGCGCCAGCAGCCAAGATCATAGGACAGGCGGCTATGGCTACACCTTC | CASSQDHRTGGYGYTF
. | TRBJ2-3 | . | TRBV20-1 | TGCAGTGCTAGTTATCTGAGCACAGATACGCAGTATTTT | CSASYLSTDTQYF
. | TRBJ1-1 | . | TRBV7-6 | TGTGCCAGCAGCTCCCTGATGGGGCTGAACACTGAAGCTTTCTTT | CASSSLMGLNTEAFF
. | TRBJ2-7 | . | TRBV9 | TGTGCCAGCAGCGTAGAGGGACTCCCTGGTGACGAGCAGTACTTC | CASSVEGLPGDEQYF
TRBD1 | TRBJ1-1 | . | TRBV2 | TGTGCCAGCAGAGGGGACAGCAAAACTGAAGCTTTCTTT | CASRGDSKTEAFF
TRBD1 | TRBJ1-6 | . | TRBV5-4 | TGTGCCAGCGGGACTCCGGGACAGGGTAATTCACCCCTCCACTTT | CASGTPGQGNSPLHF
. | TRBJ1-2 | . | TRBV6-5 | TGTGCCAGCAGTTACTCGATCGGGGGTTCTCACTATGGCTACACCTTC | CASSYSIGGSHYGYTF
. | TRBJ2-2 | . | TRBV5-4 | TGTGCCAGCAGCTTGGGGAGCAGCTTGAACACCGGGGAGCTGTTTTTT | CASSLGSSLNTGELFF
. | TRBJ2-3 | . | TRBV11-2 | TGTGCCAGCAGGAGCGGACACAGCAGGTTGATAAATACGCAGTATTTT | CASRSGHSRLINTQYF
. | TRBJ1-2 | . | TRBV3-1/TRBV3-2 | TGTGCCAGCAGCCTAATTGGACAGCCTAACTATGGCTACACCTTC | CASSLIGQPNYGYTF
. | TRBJ2-7 | . | TRBV11-2 | TGTGCCAGCAGCCCGACAAGCTACGAGCAGTACTTC | CASSPTSYEQYF
TRBD1 | TRBJ1-2 | few | TRBV28 | TGTGCCAGCAGTTTCCCGACAGGGGTTTGGTATGGCTACACCTTC | CASSFPTGVWYGYTF
. | TRBJ2-5 | . | TRBV18 | TGTGCCAGCTCACGGCTCCTGGGCGGGCAAGAGACCCAGTACTTC | CASSRLLGGQETQYF
. | TRBJ1-1 | once | TRBV28 | TGTGCCAGCAGGCTATCCGGGGGTATCGCTTTCTTT | CASRLSGGIAFF
TRBD1 | TRBJ2-6 | . | TRBV4-1 | TGCGCCAGCAGCCATCCACCGGGACAGGGGATCTCTGGGGCCAACGTCCTGACTTTC | CASSHPPGQGISGANVLTF
. | TRBJ1-2 | once | TRBV27 | TGTGCCAGCAGGGCACGGGGTTACTATGGCTACACCTTC | CASRARGYYGYTF
. | TRBJ1-2 | . | TRBV27 | TGTGCCAGCGGGGGAGGAGACTATGGCTACACCTTC | CASGGGDYGYTF
TRBD1 | TRBJ2-7 | . | TRBV6-5 | TGTGCCAGCAGGGTTGGACAGGGCGGCTACGAGCAGTACTTC | CASRVGQGGYEQYF
TRBD2 | TRBJ2-5 | . | TRBV4-2 | TGTGCCAGCAGCCAAGATGTTAGCGGGGGGGCTATTGAGACCCAGTACTTC | CASSQDVSGGAIETQYF
TRBD2 | TRBJ2-7 | . | TRBV27 | TGTGCCAGCAGTCCACCCCCCCGGAGCGGGGGGTCCTACGAGCAGTACTTC | CASSPPPRSGGSYEQYF
. | TRBJ2-2 | . | TRBV3-1/TRBV3-2 | TGTGCCAGCAGCCGGAAGAGGGGCGTAAACACCGGGGAGCTGTTTTTT | CASSRKRGVNTGELFF
. | TRBJ1-5 | . | TRBV30 | TGTGCCTGGAGTGTAATTCTGAATCAGCCCCAGCATTTT | CAWSVILNQPQHF
TRBD1 | TRBJ1-1 | . | TRBV5-4 | TGTGCCAGCAGCAAGGAGACAGGGGGCACTGAAGCTTTCTTT | CASSKETGGTEAFF
TRBD1 | TRBJ2-7 | . | TRBV7-9 | TGTGCCAGCAGCTCCGACAGGGAGCACGAGCAGTACTTC | CASSSDREHEQYF
. | TRBJ1-1 | . | TRBV2 | TGTGCCAGCAGGACTCTTACCGGGCCAGGGAACACTGAAGCTTTCTTT | CASRTLTGPGNTEAFF
TRBD1 | TRBJ2-7 | . | TRBV3-1/TRBV3-2 | TGTGCCAGCAGCCAAGCCAGGGCCGGGACAGGGGACCACGAGCAGTACTTC | CASSQARAGTGDHEQYF
. | TRBJ2-3 | . | TRBV7-2 | TGTGCCAGCAGCTCACCTGTGGGCACAGATACGCAGTATTTT | CASSSPVGTDTQYF
TRBD2 | TRBJ2-1 | . | TRBV7-2 | TGTGCCAGCAGCTCCGGGAGGGGGGACTACAATGAGCAGTTCTTC | CASSSGRGDYNEQFF